This T cell receptor beta chain was sequenced in a study of shared clonotypes between healthy human individuals. Overall study: Per donor, CD8 memory used one plate, CD8 naive used two, CD4 memory used three and CD4 naive used three. Study findings and constraints: It was the non-shared clonotypes that had lower generation probabilities than clonotypes shared by all four donors.

Notes on this clone: Antigen specificity is unknown. This specimen includes other DNA sequences encoding the same CDR3.

The protocol was immunoSEQ multiplex PCR, while the TCRdb copy is restricted to in-frame clones and leaves out a portion. The sample consists of millions of clones, roughly 94% of them appearing once. The V gene's germline CDR1 is KGHSH and CDR2 LQKENI. The CDR3 sequence is 14 residues long. The V end was cut by 5 bases, the J end by 0 bases, with 9 bases between. Each of the donors was a healthy adult who was HIV-negative and had not had a recent acute infection or vaccination. The chain is built from TRBV18 and TRBJ2-3; D is unresolved. Sequencing input: naive CD4+ T cells sorted from blood. As to subset: CD45RA+ positively selected. The TCR was taken from a man aged 18 to 29 in good health. CDR3 amino acids: CASSGSSSTDTQYF. For the CDR3, the DNA is TGTGCCAGCTCAGGGTCCTCTAGCACAGATACGCAGTATTTT.